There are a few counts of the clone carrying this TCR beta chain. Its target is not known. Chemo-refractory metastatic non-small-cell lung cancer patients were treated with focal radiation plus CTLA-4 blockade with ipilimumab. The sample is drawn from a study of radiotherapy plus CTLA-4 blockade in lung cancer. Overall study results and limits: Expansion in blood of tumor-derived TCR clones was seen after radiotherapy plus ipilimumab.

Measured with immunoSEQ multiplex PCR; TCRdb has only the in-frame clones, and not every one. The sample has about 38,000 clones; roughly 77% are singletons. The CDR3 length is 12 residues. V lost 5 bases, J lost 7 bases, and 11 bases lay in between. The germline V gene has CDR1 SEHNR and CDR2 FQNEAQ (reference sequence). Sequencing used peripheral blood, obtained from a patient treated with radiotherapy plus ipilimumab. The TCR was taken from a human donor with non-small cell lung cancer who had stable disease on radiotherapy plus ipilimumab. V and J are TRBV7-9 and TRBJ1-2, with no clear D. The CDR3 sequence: CASSKGFSGYTF. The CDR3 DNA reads TGTGCCAGCAGCAAAGGGTTTTCTGGCTACACCTTC.